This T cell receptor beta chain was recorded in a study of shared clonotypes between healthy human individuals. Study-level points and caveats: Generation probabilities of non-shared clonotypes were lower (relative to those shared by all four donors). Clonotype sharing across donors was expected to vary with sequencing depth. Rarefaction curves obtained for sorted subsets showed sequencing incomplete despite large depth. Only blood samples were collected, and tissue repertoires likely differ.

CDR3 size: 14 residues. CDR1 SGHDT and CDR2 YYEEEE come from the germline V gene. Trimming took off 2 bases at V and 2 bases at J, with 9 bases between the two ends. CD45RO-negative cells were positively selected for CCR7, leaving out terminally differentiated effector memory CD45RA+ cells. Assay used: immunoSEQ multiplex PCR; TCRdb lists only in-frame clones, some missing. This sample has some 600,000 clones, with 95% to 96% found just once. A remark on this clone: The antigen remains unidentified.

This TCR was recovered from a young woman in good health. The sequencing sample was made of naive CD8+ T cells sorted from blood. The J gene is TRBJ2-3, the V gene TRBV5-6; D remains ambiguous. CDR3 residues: CASSFGRITDTQYF. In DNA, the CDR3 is TGTGCCAGCAGCTTCGGTAGGATCACAGATACGCAGTATTTT.